The clone carrying this TCR beta chain was detected only a few times. This entry is derived from a study of blood T cells in healthy people across ages. The V gene's germline CDR1 is LNHDA and CDR2 SQIVND (reference sequence). The CDR3 sequence is 15 residues long. V was shortened by 3 bases and J by 3 bases, with 15 bases between the two germline ends. For the second PCR, which ran for 7 to 11 cycles, a sample-barcoded 5' primer and a J-beta primer mix were used. TCRdb reanalysed the 5' RACE reads using MiXCR and keeps one entry per CDR3 protein. The sample has fewer than 800,000 distinct CDR3 sequences; 25% are singletons. These same records also appear under a second study, on T cells of mothers and their children.

The sequencing input was blood. This clonotype was sampled from a boy aged 10-17 years in good health. The chain recombines TRBV19 with TRBJ2-7, with D hard to call. DNA of the CDR3: TGTGCCAGTAGTATCTCTCCGTACGGACGCTACGAGCAGTACTTC. Amino acids: CASSISPYGRYEQYF.